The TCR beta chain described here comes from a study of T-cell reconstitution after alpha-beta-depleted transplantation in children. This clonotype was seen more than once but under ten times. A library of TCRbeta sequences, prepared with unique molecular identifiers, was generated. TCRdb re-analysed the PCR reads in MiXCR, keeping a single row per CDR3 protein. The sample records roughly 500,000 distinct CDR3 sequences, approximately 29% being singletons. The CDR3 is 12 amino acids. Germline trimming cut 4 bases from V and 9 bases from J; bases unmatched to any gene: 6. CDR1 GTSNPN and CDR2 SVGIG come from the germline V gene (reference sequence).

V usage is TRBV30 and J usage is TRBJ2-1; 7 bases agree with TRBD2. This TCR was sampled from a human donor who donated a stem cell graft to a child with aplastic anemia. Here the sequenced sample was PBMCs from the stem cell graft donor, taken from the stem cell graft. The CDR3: CAWNGLVGEQFF. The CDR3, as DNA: TGTGCCTGGAATGGACTAGTTGGTGAGCAGTTCTTC. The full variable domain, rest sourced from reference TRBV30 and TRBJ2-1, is SQTIHQWPATLVQPVGSPLSLECTVEGTSNPNLYWYRQAAGRGLQLLFYSVGIGQISSEVPQNLSASRPQDRQFILSSKKLLLSDSGFYLCAWNGLVGEQFFGPGTRLTVL.